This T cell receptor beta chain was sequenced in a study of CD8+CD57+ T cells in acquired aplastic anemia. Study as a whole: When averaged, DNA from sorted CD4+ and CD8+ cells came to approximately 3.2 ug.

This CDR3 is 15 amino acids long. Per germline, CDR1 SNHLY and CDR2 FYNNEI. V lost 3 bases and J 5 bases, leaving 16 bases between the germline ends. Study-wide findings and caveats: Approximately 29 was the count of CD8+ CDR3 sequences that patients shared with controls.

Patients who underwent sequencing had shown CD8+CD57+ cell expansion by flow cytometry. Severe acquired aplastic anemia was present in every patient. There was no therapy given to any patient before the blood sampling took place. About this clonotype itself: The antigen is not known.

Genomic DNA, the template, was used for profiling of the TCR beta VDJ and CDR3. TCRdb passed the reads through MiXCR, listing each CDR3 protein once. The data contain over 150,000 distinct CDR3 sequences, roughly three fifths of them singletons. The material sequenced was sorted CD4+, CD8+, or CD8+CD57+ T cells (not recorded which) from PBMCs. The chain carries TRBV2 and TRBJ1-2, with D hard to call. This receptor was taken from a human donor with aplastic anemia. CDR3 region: CASSEQLMGLYGYTF. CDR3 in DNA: TGTGCCAGCAGTGAGCAACTCATGGGCCTTTATGGCTACACCTTC.